Presented here are 28 T cell receptor beta chains from one specimen sequenced in a study of cytomegalovirus exposure and HLA in healthy donors. 60 Vbeta and 13 Jbeta primers were used in PCR. The protocol was immunoSEQ multiplex PCR, while the TCRdb copy is restricted to in-frame clones and leaves out a portion. The data contain 150,000 to 200,000 clones, about 85% of them seen just once; the ten biggest clones take up approximately 6.8%. Sequenced sample: PBMCs. Receptors were obtained from a male donor in good health and CMV-seropositive.

V and J are TRBV7-2 and TRBJ1-4; weak D call: TRBD1 (6 bases). The V gene's germline CDR1 is SGHTA and CDR2 FQGNSA. The length of the CDR3 is 15 residues. V was trimmed by 6 bases and J by 1 base, leaving 12 bases between them. CDR3 loop: CASRRVQGTNEKLFF. CDR3 bases: TGTGCCAGCAGACGGGTACAGGGAACTAATGAAAAACTGTTTTTT.

The chain carries TRBV4-3 and TRBJ2-5; D might be TRBD2 (6 bases). V lost 0 bases, J lost 4 bases, and 12 bases lay in between. The CDR3 is made up of 15 amino acids. Germline CDR1 and CDR2: LGHNA and YSLEER. CDR3 nucleotides: TGCGCCAGCAGCCAAGATTACAGGAGGGGAGAGACCCAGTACTTC. Its protein product is CASSQDYRRGETQYF.

The chain carries TRBV7-9 and TRBJ2-4, with D perhaps TRBD2 (5 bases). This CDR3 comprises 11 residues. Per germline, CDR1 SEHNR and CDR2 FQNEAQ (reference sequence). V lost 4 bases and J 8 bases, leaving 6 bases between the germline ends. The CDR3 DNA reads TGTGCCAGCAGCTCCGGGGACATTCAGTACTTC. Its protein is CASSSGDIQYF.

V and J are TRBV10-3 and TRBJ2-2, with TRBD1 as a possible D gene (5 bases). The germline V gene has CDR1 ENHRY and CDR2 SYGVKD. The V end was cut by 6 bases, the J end by 4 bases, with 15 bases between. The CDR3 is 15 amino acids. As DNA, the CDR3 is TGTGCCATCAGACAGCAGGGTGTGGGCACCGGGGAGCTGTTTTTT. Translated, it gives CAIRQQGVGTGELFF.

The V call is TRBV19, the J call TRBJ1-1, with 10 bases lining up with TRBD1. The ends lost 10 bases at V and 4 bases at J; junction bases unmatched: 9. Germline V gene data show CDR1 as LNHDA and CDR2 as SQIVND (reference sequence). The CDR3 is 14 amino acids. DNA for the CDR3: TGTGCCACCTCGGACAGGGGGGCCGTCACTGAAGCTTTCTTT. Translating it yields CATSDRGAVTEAFF.

The J gene is TRBJ2-7, the V gene TRBV6-1, with 7 bases lining up with TRBD1. Trimming took 1 base from V and 2 from J; bases not matched to a gene: 5. The CDR3 runs to 15 residues. CDR1 and CDR2 from the germline V gene are MNHNS and SASEGT. The CDR3 region is CASSEVPGQTYEQYF. DNA of the CDR3: TGTGCCAGCAGTGAAGTCCCGGGACAGACCTACGAGCAGTACTTC.

V gene TRBV5-1 combines with J gene TRBJ2-1; no clear D. Trimming took off 3 bases at V and 2 bases at J, with 9 bases between the two ends. Germline CDR1 is SGHRS and CDR2 is YFSETQ. The CDR3 runs 14 residues. The CDR3 reads CASSSTRAYNEQFF. DNA for the CDR3: TGCGCCAGCAGCTCTACCCGGGCCTACAATGAGCAGTTCTTC.

This clone turned up a few times. V usage is TRBV5-4 and J usage is TRBJ2-3, with 10 bases matching TRBD1. Germline CDR1 is SGHNT and CDR2 is YYREEE (reference sequence). The CDR3 runs to 15 residues. The junction had 5 bases not matched to a gene; V was cut back by 4 bases and J by 3 bases. The CDR3 DNA follows: TGTGCCAGCAGCCCGGGACAGGGGAGAACAGATACGCAGTATTTT. Translating it yields CASSPGQGRTDTQYF.

Concerning this clone: One end of the junction is discordant with germline, which a read error may explain. This rearrangement joins TRBV7-9 to TRBJ2-7, with TRBD2 matching over 7 bases. This CDR3 comprises 14 residues. Germline CDR1 and CDR2: SEHNR and FQNEAQ (reference sequence). The CDR3 here is CSSSQKRDGAEQYF. The CDR3 nucleotides read TGTTCCAGCAGCCAAAAGCGGGACGGGGCCGAGCAGTACTTC.

Only one count was recorded for this clone. The chain uses TRBV30 and TRBJ2-4; perhaps TRBD2 as D (5 bases). Deletions cut 3 bases from V and 7 bases from J, with 10 bases between. CDR3 size: 12 residues. Germline CDR1 is GTSNPN and CDR2 is SVGIG (reference sequence). CDR3 DNA sequence: TGTGCCTGGAGCCCACCGGGGAACATTCAGTACTTC. Residues: CAWSPPGNIQYF.

The CDR3 here is CASSPIGLSGYEQYF. CDR3 nucleotide sequence: TGTGCCAGCTCACCGATTGGACTAAGTGGTTACGAGCAGTACTTC. The chain recombines TRBV18 with TRBJ2-7; D is possibly TRBD2 (6 bases). CDR3 size: 15 residues. Germline assignment: CDR1 KGHSH and CDR2 LQKENI. Trimming cost V 3 bases and J 4 bases, with 16 bases left between them. The full variable domain, in which reference TRBV18 and TRBJ2-7 provide the parts outside the CDR3, is NAGVMQNPRHLVRRRGQEARLRCSPMKGHSHVYWYRQLPEEGLKFMVYLQKENIIDESGMPKERFSAEFPKEGPSILRIQQVVRGDSAAYFCASSPIGLSGYEQYFGPGTRLTVT.

The chain combines TRBV19 with TRBJ1-2; 9 positions agree with TRBD1. After removal of 10 bases from V and 9 bases from J, the junction contained 12 bases not matched to a gene. The CDR3 covers 13 residues. Germline V CDR1 and CDR2: LNHDA, SQIVND (reference sequence). Here the CDR3 DNA reads TGTGCCACATTACCAGGACAGGGGTTTCGCTACACCTTC. As protein: CATLPGQGFRYTF.

The J gene is TRBJ2-7, the V gene TRBV19; 8 nucleotides agree with TRBD1. The CDR3 covers 14 residues. V trimming: 5 bases; J trimming: 4 bases; junction bases outside the gene matches: 7. Germline loops: CDR1 LNHDA, CDR2 SQIVND (reference sequence). CDR3 nucleotide sequence: TGTGCCAGTAGTCGACAGGGGTCTCAATACGAGCAGTACTTC. As protein: CASSRQGSQYEQYF.

This clone was counted between two and nine times. The chain employs TRBV19 and TRBJ1-1, with D possibly matching TRBD1 (6 bases). The V gene's germline CDR1 is LNHDA and CDR2 SQIVND (reference sequence). Trimming cost V 7 bases and J 4 bases, with 22 bases left between them. The CDR3 totals 16 residues. CDR3 protein: CASKETGPLGRTEAFF. CDR3 coding DNA: TGTGCCAGTAAGGAGACAGGCCCCCTAGGGCGCACTGAAGCTTTCTTT.

This clone came up once. The V and J genes are TRBV2 and TRBJ2-3; 9 bases are a match to TRBD1. There are 15 residues in the CDR3. In germline, CDR1 is SNHLY, CDR2 FYNNEI. V was clipped by 9 bases and J by 3 bases; unmatched bases: 10. The CDR3 region is CARGSGTGRTDTQYF. The DNA of the CDR3 is TGTGCCAGAGGATCGGGGACAGGGCGTACAGATACGCAGTATTTT.

The rearrangement joins TRBV9 to TRBJ2-5, with D tentatively TRBD2 (5 bases). The CDR3 runs to 14 residues. V lost 3 bases to trimming and J lost 2 bases, with 11 bases between them. From germline, CDR1 is SGDLS and CDR2 YYNGEE. CDR3 region: CASSGIGLQETQYF. The CDR3 DNA reads as TGTGCCAGCAGCGGAATCGGACTTCAAGAGACCCAGTACTTC.

The rearrangement links TRBV2 to TRBJ2-6, with TRBD2 as a possible D gene (5 bases). This CDR3 contains 15 residues. V was pared by 10 bases and J by 1 base, with 14 bases between. The germline V gene has CDR1 SNHLY and CDR2 FYNNEI. CDR3 DNA sequence: TGTGCCACCCTCTCCGGGGTTTCTGGGGCCAACGTCCTGACTTTC. This gives the protein CATLSGVSGANVLTF.

J is TRBJ2-1 and V is TRBV7-6, with 11 positions matching TRBD2. The V gene end was trimmed by 5 bases and the J gene end by 4 bases; junction bases not matched to a gene: 7. CDR3 length: 16 residues. Germline V gives CDR1 SGHVS, CDR2 FNYEAQ. This CDR3 is CASSNPGTSGYNEQFF. The CDR3 DNA follows: TGTGCCAGCAGCAATCCCGGGACTAGCGGTTACAATGAGCAGTTCTTC.

The V and J genes are TRBV7-9 and TRBJ1-1; a weak D match, TRBD1 (5 bases). Germline CDR1 is SEHNR and CDR2 is FQNEAQ (reference sequence). The CDR3 is 14 amino acids. With 5 bases removed from V and 2 bases from J, the gap between germline ends came to 12 bases. CDR3 protein: CASSPGHLNTEAFF. CDR3 sequence (DNA): TGTGCCAGCAGCCCTGGACACCTTAACACTGAAGCTTTCTTT.

This clone was seen just once. The chain links TRBV9 to TRBJ2-1, with D unresolved. Germline V lookup: CDR1 SGDLS, CDR2 YYNGEE. The CDR3 sequence is 14 residues long. Trimming stripped 0 bases from V and 8 bases from J, with 12 bases between. The CDR3 region is CASSVEISHDEQFF. The DNA for the CDR3 is TGTGCCAGCAGCGTAGAGATTAGTCACGATGAGCAGTTCTTC.

This chain links TRBV30 with TRBJ2-7; tentative D call: TRBD2 (5 bases). The CDR3 runs to 12 residues. Per germline, CDR1 GTSNPN and CDR2 SVGIG (reference sequence). Trimming stripped 7 bases from V and 6 bases from J, with 16 bases between. The CDR3 loop is CALAPTSREQYF. The CDR3 DNA follows: TGTGCCTTGGCACCCACTAGTCGCGAGCAGTACTTC.

This clone was picked up a small number of times. The chain recombines TRBV6-5 with TRBJ1-2; D not certain. Germline loops: CDR1 MNHEY, CDR2 SVGAGI. The CDR3 totals 15 residues. V lost 2 bases, J lost 5 bases, and 15 bases lay in between. CDR3 sequence (DNA): TGTGCCAGCAGTTACCAAAGGACCGGACTTTATGGCTACACCTTC. Translated, it gives CASSYQRTGLYGYTF.

On this clone: One junction end disagrees with the germline gene, perhaps due to a read error. The rearrangement uses TRBV7-9 and TRBJ2-7; unclear D gene. CDR3 length equals 13 residues. Germline loops: CDR1 SEHNR, CDR2 FQNEAQ (reference sequence). The CDR3: CSSSLTISYEQYF. The CDR3 bases are TGTTCCAGCAGCTTGACAATATCCTACGAGCAGTACTTC.

This clone was observed once. V is TRBV14 and J is TRBJ2-5; 7 bases map to TRBD1. This CDR3 is 15 amino acids long. Germline CDR1 and CDR2: SGHDN and FVKESK. The junction had 5 bases not matched to a gene; V was cut back by 2 bases and J by 2 bases. The CDR3 region is CASSQIEGAQETQYF. The CDR3 nucleotides read TGTGCCAGCAGCCAAATTGAGGGGGCTCAAGAGACCCAGTACTTC.

The chain uses TRBV6-5 and TRBJ1-1; TRBD1 is a possible D gene (5 bases). V dropped 6 bases and J dropped 9 bases, with 14 bases sitting between them. From germline, CDR1 is MNHEY and CDR2 SVGAGI. The CDR3 is 12 amino acids. The CDR3 nucleotides read TGTGCCAGCAGAGCCCCGACAGATAAAGCTTTCTTT. The encoded protein is CASRAPTDKAFF.

The chain couples TRBV9 to TRBJ2-3; 10 bases are shared with TRBD2. Germline trimming cut 2 bases from V and 4 bases from J; bases unmatched to any gene: 7. This CDR3 spans 16 amino acids. Germline lookup yields CDR1 SGDLS and CDR2 YYNGEE. This CDR3 is CASSVGAAGGPDTQYF. The CDR3, as DNA: TGTGCCAGCAGCGTTGGAGCAGCGGGAGGGCCAGATACGCAGTATTTT. The full variable domain, in which reference TRBV9 and TRBJ2-3 provide the parts outside the CDR3, is DSGVTQTPKHLITATGQRVTLRCSPRSGDLSVYWYQQSLDQGLQFLIQYYNGEERAKGNILERFSAQQFPDLHSELNLSSLELGDSALYFCASSVGAAGGPDTQYFGPGTRLTVL.

The V call is TRBV7-8, the J call TRBJ1-1; 8 bases line up with TRBD1. This CDR3 has 15 residues. Germline CDR1 SGHVS, CDR2 FQNEAQ. V was pared by 5 bases and J by 1 base, with 6 bases of the junction left unmatched. The CDR3 DNA is TGTGCCAGCAGCGCGCGGGACAGGCAGAACACTGAAGCTTTCTTT. Protein sequence: CASSARDRQNTEAFF. Based on the CDR3 plus reference TRBV7-8 and TRBJ1-1, the full variable domain is GAGVSQSPRYKVAKRGQDVALRCDPISGHVSLFWYQQALGQGPEFLTYFQNEAQLDKSGLPSDRFFAERPEGSVSTLKIQRTQQEDSAVYLCASSARDRQNTEAFFGQGTRLTVV.

The V call is TRBV29-1, the J call TRBJ2-5; the match to TRBD2 covers 14 bases. V shed 6 bases, J shed 5 bases, and the junction held 8 bases outside the gene matches. The germline V gene encodes CDR1 SQVTM and CDR2 ANQGSEA. The CDR3 is made up of 15 amino acids. The CDR3 loop is CSVAHRLAGGETQYF. CDR3 bases: TGCAGCGTGGCTCACCGACTAGCGGGAGGGGAGACCCAGTACTTC.